The source of this TCR beta chain is a study of cytomegalovirus exposure and HLA in healthy donors. Points from the study as a whole: Among TCR beta chains of equal frequency, HLA-associated ones were more clonally expanded in a later analysis. According to a later analysis, donors in an Asian-associated ancestry cluster reportedly had fewer N-insertions than the roughly 720-donor mean.

60 Vbeta and 13 Jbeta primers were used in PCR. Data came from immunoSEQ multiplex PCR; TCRdb stores just in-frame clones and leaves some out. In the table there are 120,000 or so clones, around three quarters of which are singletons. The CDR3 runs 16 residues. V was pared by 6 bases and J by 4 bases, with 7 bases of the junction left unmatched. Germline CDR1 SSHAT, CDR2 FNYEAQ (reference sequence). A remark on this clone: Its antigen is still unknown.

The specimen sequenced was PBMCs. The gene calls are TRBV7-7 and TRBJ2-2, with 11 positions matching TRBD2. This receptor was obtained from a male donor in good health and CMV-seronegative. The CDR3 region has the DNA TGTGCCAGCAGTTATCGACTAGCGGGAACCACCGGGGAGCTGTTTTTT. This translates into CASSYRLAGTTGELFF.